The following is a T cell receptor (beta chain) sequence with its context. No cognate antigen has been identified for it. Base-call qualities are not available, and no considerably larger clone is one nucleotide away. V drops 0 bases and J drops 2 bases, leaving 5 bases in between. Its CDR3 holds 13 amino acids, cysteine through phenylalanine. Of all the DNA, just the CDR3 is kept, 39 bases in frame from base 1. Taken from the germline V gene, the CDR1 and CDR2 loops are SGHRS and YFSETQ. This sample was included in a study of cytomegalovirus exposure and HLA in healthy donors (dated by TCRdb to about 2017). Describing the broader study: In an earlier analysis of approximately 640 of the donors, approximately 260 Gb of sequence data and 120 million or so unique TCR beta sequences from about 179 million T cells were reported. An early release covering some 640 HLA-typed donors comprised approximately 290 gigabases of sequencing data and approximately 85 million unique TCR sequences. Of the approximately 400 genotyped donors, 81% fell in the genetic ancestry cluster associated with self-reported Caucasian donors. The aim of the study was to test whether cataloging public T cell receptors could identify signatures of past pathogen exposure. The study used immunosequencing to profile the T cell repertoires of more than 650 subjects and linked those repertoires to cytomegalovirus serostatus. Besides the first cohort of 666 subjects, a separate validation cohort made up of 90 to 150 different subjects was used. The study combined high-throughput TCR immunosequencing, statistical association of individual TCRs with disease status, and machine learning to predict cytomegalovirus infection status. A later analysis re-analyzed previously published TCR beta repertoires from 600 to 850 donors and added high-resolution HLA genotyping to study TCR occurrence patterns. Rather than using new phenotypic data, the later analysis identified candidate immune exposures from TCR beta sequences and from how often those sequences occurred across donors. An earlier analysis of approximately 640 of the donors applied high-throughput TCR beta sequencing to assess whether each TCR beta V gene segment acted as functional or pseudogenic. Alongside the repertoire data, information on donor age, sex, ethnicity and CMV serostatus was compiled. A later genetic analysis used genome-wide SNP genotypes for about 60% of the 666 donors, treating that subset as a discovery cohort. All discovery cohort repertoires had been generated using a single sequencing platform. Class I and class II HLA loci were covered by the typing at four-digit resolution. Typing coverage varied by locus: about 629-630 donors for A, B, C, DRB1 and DQB1; approximately 500 for DQA1; about 590 for DPA1; approximately 470 for DPB1. A handful of DR-DQ haplotypes were handled as single units for association and clustering because linkage in the cohort was strong. Among about 400 genotyped donors of the cohort, an average of approximately 220,000 unique TCR beta nucleotide sequences was sequenced per donor, of which about 19% were non-productive.

The cohort was made up of under 800 healthy bone marrow donors. Cohort members were all nominally healthy when sampled, although unrecorded immune exposures were likely present. The donor tested CMV seronegative and was one of the 352 seronegative cohort members. Every donor gave a peripheral blood sample, and the peripheral blood mononuclear cells from that sample were used for TCR beta sequencing. Genomic DNA extraction from the blood cell samples was performed with the Qiagen DNeasy Blood Extraction Kit. The full study reports these points: According to a later genetic analysis, donors in an Asian-associated ancestry cluster had fewer N-insertions in productive TCRs than the approximately 630-donor mean. In a later genetic analysis, a missense DCLRE1C variant was associated with V-gene and J-gene trimming of TCR beta chains, and the association was replicated in an independent cohort. A later analysis found that most CMV-associated TCR beta chains appeared HLA-restricted, with HLA associations seemingly driven largely by CMV exposure. It was suggested by the authors that the approach could potentially be generalized to other disease states and immunological phenotypes. A cluster of highly shared sequence variants was judged likely to be a technical artifact of the sequencing pipeline. A further reported finding was that TCR beta sequences accurately predicted the HLA-A and HLA-B alleles for most subjects in the first cohort. Because some donors lacked HLA typing at each locus, the association tests relied only on the typed subset. An earlier analysis of 587 of the donors showed that most TCR beta V segments appeared in productive rearrangements either about 90% or about 30% of the time, which broadly matched IMGT annotations. The classifier was reported to diagnose cytomegalovirus status with high specificity and sensitivity in both the original and validation cohorts. Because the 87-base-pair reads could not distinguish some IMGT-functional V segments, including TRBV6-2 and TRBV6-3, those segments were excluded. Correlated functional status among segregating V segments might be attributable to linkage disequilibrium, but an unknown experimental factor could not be ruled out. Compared with equally common non-associated chains, HLA-associated TCR beta chains in a later analysis were more clonally expanded and had lower generation probabilities. The earlier analysis of approximately 590 of the donors excluded about 16 rarely observed V segments, including chromosome 9 orphons, because counts were too low. In this cohort, only TCR beta chains were sequenced, and detectable features were limited by the absence of alpha or paired-chain data. A later analysis reported that several top co-occurrence clusters appeared linked to parvovirus B19, influenza, CMV and Epstein-Barr virus. Across donors, most TCR sequences were observed very rarely, whereas some public TCRs were present in many individuals. Specific HLA alleles were associated with 15,000 to 20,000 TCR beta sequences at a false discovery rate of 0.05 in a later analysis. When HLA alleles, especially DR and DQ, strongly co-occurred, TCR associations were difficult to assign to individual alleles. In the study, about 150 TCR beta chains were listed as associated with cytomegalovirus. In vitro tests confirmed that a few of the cytomegalovirus-associated TCR beta chains recognize cytomegalovirus antigens. CMV serostatus was the only immune exposure information available for the cohort. A later analysis found that TCR association rates varied across HLA loci, with DRB1 alleles showing the most associated TCRs and HLA-C alleles the fewest. Sequencing depth was assumed to be roughly uniform across donors in the presence/absence analyses, though that assumption may not hold.

To prepare the library, the immunoSEQ multiplex PCR assay was applied. For the multiplex PCR, a mixture combining 60 forward primers for TCR Vbeta segments and 13 reverse primers for TCR Jbeta segments was used. A multiplex PCR assay on genomic DNA amplified the CDR3 region of rearranged TCR beta genes. On the Illumina HiSeq System, the amplified TCR beta libraries were sequenced as 87-base-pair reads. The study's own analysis went as follows. Across the 700 or so repertoires, a later analysis counted 80 million or so unique TCR beta chains, roughly 11 million of which were shared by at least two donors. Raw reads were error-corrected and collapsed into unique sequences by a nearest-neighbor algorithm in which closely related sequences were merged to remove PCR and sequencing errors. CDR3 sequences were aligned to IMGT reference sequences to assign V, D and J gene segments. For a sequence to be retained, a match of at least six nucleotides was required to both a V gene segment and a J gene segment. Rearrangements were classified as productive when the CDR3 lacked stop codons and remained in frame with V and J, and all other rearrangements were classified as non-productive. Following IMGT convention, CDR3 was defined as the stretch from the second conserved V-encoded cysteine to the conserved J-encoded phenylalanine. The earlier analysis of about 530 of the donors excluded any sequence lacking an unambiguous match to a single V gene segment. In an earlier analysis of roughly 600 of the donors, a V segment was called functional when productive rearrangements were above 56.7%, and segregating when the standard deviation between donors exceeded 5%. A statistical classification framework was built for diagnosing cytomegalovirus status from the catalog of TCR beta chain sequences. In a later analysis, TCR nucleotide sequences were compared against IMGT/GENE-DB human TR gene sequences so that V and J genes could be assigned. Using the TCRdist pipeline, a later analysis assigned CDR3 sequences along with most-parsimonious VDJ recombination scenarios. In a later analysis, each TCR beta chain was defined by its CDR3 amino acid sequence together with its V-gene family, and reads lacking a unique V-gene family were excluded. As a way to deal with suspected cross-contamination and a sequencing artifact, a later analysis dropped 500 to 700 nucleotide sequences that were highly shared and had low generation probability. For each public chain, a later analysis derived a clonal expansion index from normalized ranks of inferred template counts within each repertoire. In a later analysis, generation probabilities were computed using a VDJ recombination model fitted to out-of-frame rearrangements, and the results were checked against IGoR. Hypergeometric tests were used in a later analysis to score TCR-TCR, TCR-HLA and TCR-CMV co-occurrence, with a repertoire-size bias correction applied to the TCR pairs. In a later analysis, false discovery rates were estimated by permuting HLA or CMV assignments 20 times. In a later analysis, co-occurring TCRs were grouped using DBSCAN, with TCRdist sequence similarity added in when clustering inside HLA-allele-positive subsets. Repertoires with fewer than 30,000 or more than 120,000 public chains, plus five repertoires with anomalous nucleotide sharing, were excluded from co-occurrence clustering. Sourced from immuneACCESS, this table was stored by TCRdb with only in-frame sequences that have V and J called. A share of the clones is absent; for the studies checked, an unresolved V gene accounts for under half, and the remainder has no known explanation. V and J calls and clone size are given by that table; D and trimming were obtained from the DNA. Recorded for this sample are roughly 120,000 clones; 80% to 85% of them occurred a single time. Clones ranked in the top ten supply less than 2.5% of the sample.

The chain joins TRBV5-1 to TRBJ1-2; there is no confident call for the D gene. The receptor comes from a woman in her 30s in good health and CMV-seronegative. Sequencing was performed on PBMCs. The nucleotide sequence is given as TGCGCCAGCAGCTTGGCAGGAAACTATGGCTACACCTTC. Its translation reads: CASSLAGNYGYTF.